Below, one T cell receptor beta chain is given with its context. The antigen remains undetermined. Whether given at about 4 or about 12 weeks, second doses were pooled. The entry originates in a study of T cell responses to AZD1222 COVID-19 vaccine. Overall study findings and caveats: Sampling that yielded the repertoires occurred only after the peak T cell response.

Clones were sequenced by immunoSEQ multiplex PCR, and TCRdb holds only the in-frame ones, with some missing. The sample holds about 120,000 clones; 85% to 95% are singletons and the top ten take approximately 5.1%. The CDR3 spans 15 residues. Trimming took 0 bases from V and 5 from J; bases not matched to a gene: 6. Germline-derived CDR1 and CDR2 are SGHRS and YFSETQ. The chain uses TRBV5-1 and TRBJ2-7, with 9 nucleotides matching TRBD1. The TCR comes from an adult who received the AZD1222 COVID-19 vaccine. This specimen consisted of peripheral blood, obtained 28 days after the second AZD1222 dose. CDR3 protein: CASSLGGQGFNEQYF. The CDR3 DNA follows: TGCGCCAGCAGCTTGGGAGGACAGGGGTTCAACGAGCAGTACTTC.